The entry below gives a single TCR beta chain sequence along with its context. Its target is unknown. The authors used template switching to add a universal primer site and gave cDNA unique molecular identifiers. From the 5' RACE reads, TCRdb called clonotypes with MiXCR, one entry per CDR3 protein. The sample has 350,000 to 450,000 distinct CDR3 sequences; around 20% are singletons. Deletions cut 4 bases from V and 10 bases from J, with 11 bases between. CDR1 SGHTA and CDR2 FQGNSA come from the germline V gene. This CDR3 has 13 amino acids. This sample is part of a study of identical twins. Study-level points and caveats: Among out-of-frame alpha sequences shared by twins, low generation probability occurred in excess. In cord blood, abundant beta clonotypes had fewer insertions; memory showed no trend.

Only healthy Caucasians were enrolled as donors. The source is a man in his fifties or sixties in good health. This chain joins TRBV7-2 and TRBJ1-6; D might be TRBD1 (5 bases). Sequenced sample: naive T cells sorted from blood. CDR3 DNA sequence: TGTGCCAGCAGCTCTGGGGCCCGGTCACCCCTCCACTTT. Translated, it gives CASSSGARSPLHF.